One TCR beta chain is described in this entry. The target of this receptor is not known. No much larger clone is present one base from it, and per-base qualities are unavailable. CDR3 length: 15 amino acids, cysteine to phenylalanine. Just the 45-base CDR3 DNA is kept, in frame starting at base 1. The junction carries 11 bases between V and J, which are trimmed by 2 bases and 0 bases respectively. The germline V gene specifies SGHDT as CDR1 and YYEEEE as CDR2. These data originate in a study of control samples from healthy donors and cancer patients (dated by TCRdb to between 2020 and 2021). The protocol used for the library was the immunoSEQ multiplex PCR assay. TCRdb holds this immuneACCESS table with in-frame rearrangements only. Some clones are missing; in checked studies, unresolved V genes explain under half, and the rest has no known cause. The sample includes 100,000 to 150,000 clones, with about 88% observed a single time. Together, the top ten hold around 2% of the sample.

The clonotype comes from a young man in good health. Rearrangement joined TRBV5-6 to TRBJ1-1; a tentative D match to TRBD1 spans 5 bases. The source material was blood. For the CDR3, the sequence is CASSFTTEMNTEAFF. The nucleotides are TGTGCCAGCAGCTTCACGACAGAGATGAACACTGAAGCTTTCTTT.